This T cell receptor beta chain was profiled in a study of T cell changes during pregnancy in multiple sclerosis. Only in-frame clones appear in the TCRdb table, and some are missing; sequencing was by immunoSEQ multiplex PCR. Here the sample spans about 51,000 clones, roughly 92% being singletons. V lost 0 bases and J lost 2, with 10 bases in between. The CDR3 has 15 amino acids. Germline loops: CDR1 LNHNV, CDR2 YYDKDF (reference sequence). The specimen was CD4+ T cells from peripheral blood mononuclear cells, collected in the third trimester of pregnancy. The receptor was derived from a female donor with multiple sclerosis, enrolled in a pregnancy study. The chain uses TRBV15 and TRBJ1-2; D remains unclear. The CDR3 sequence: CATSRDVGANYGYTF. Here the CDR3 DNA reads TGTGCCACCAGCAGAGATGTTGGAGCCAACTATGGCTACACCTTC.